This T cell receptor beta chain came from a study of T cells in narcolepsy. As for this clone: Its specificity is not known.

Study-wide results and caveats: Blood of same and different patients, but not healthy controls, reportedly held recurring autoreactive clonotypes.

Generated by immunoSEQ multiplex PCR, the TCRdb table keeps only in-frame clones and is missing some. The sample contains tens of thousands of clones, roughly 87% of which appear only once. Sequencing was performed on CD45RA- memory CD4+ T cells from PBMCs. The clonotype was recovered from a human donor with narcolepsy.

CDR3 amino acids: CATSRVRDRERRGYTF. As DNA, the CDR3 is TGTGCCACCAGCAGAGTGAGGGACAGGGAACGTCGCGGCTACACCTTC. The genes are TRBV15 and TRBJ1-2; 9 bases are shared with TRBD1. The germline V gene encodes CDR1 LNHNV and CDR2 YYDKDF (reference sequence). The V and J ends lost 1 base and 8 bases, in that order; junction bases with no gene match: 11. The CDR3 totals 16 residues.